The 9 T cell receptor beta chains below come from one sample, sequenced in a study of identical twins. Each CDR3 protein gets one entry after TCRdb re-called the 5' RACE reads with MiXCR. The sample holds 690,000 or so distinct CDR3 sequences, less than 10% seen once. These data were also reused for a study on yellow fever vaccine responses in identical twins.

Sequencing used PBMCs. The receptors were sampled from a woman aged 18-29 years in good health.

The chain employs TRBV7-2 and TRBJ2-3; the D gene is possibly TRBD1 (6 bases). Trimming cost V 5 bases and J 0 bases, with 12 bases left between them. The germline gives CDR1 SGHTA, CDR2 FQGNSA. CDR3 length: 15 amino acids. CDR3 nucleotide sequence: TGTGCCAGCAGCGCCCAGGGGCCTAGCACAGATACGCAGTATTTT. Translation gives CASSAQGPSTDTQYF.

The chain uses TRBV20-1 and TRBJ2-2; no firm D call. The germline V and J ends were trimmed by 4 bases and 1 base, with 7 bases remaining between them. The CDR3 totals 13 residues. Germline-derived CDR1 and CDR2 are DFQATT and SNEGSKA (reference sequence). CDR3 region: CSAKLMNTGELFF. CDR3 nucleotide sequence: TGCAGTGCTAAGCTCATGAACACCGGGGAGCTGTTTTTT.

This clonotype appeared a few times. The chain recombines TRBV29-1 with TRBJ1-2; D is undetermined. The V and J ends lost 6 bases and 3 bases respectively, with 8 bases between them. Germline V gene lookup returns CDR1 SQVTM and CDR2 ANQGSEA. The CDR3 length is 11 residues. In DNA, the CDR3 is TGCAGCGTACAGAGTTACTATGGCTACACCTTC. Translation: CSVQSYYGYTF.

The chain joins TRBV20-1 to TRBJ2-7; 8 bases match TRBD1. CDR3 length: 13 amino acids. With 6 bases clipped from V and 0 bases from J, the junction kept 4 bases outside the gene matches. Germline CDR1 reads DFQATT; CDR2 reads SNEGSKA (reference sequence). The CDR3 DNA follows: TGCAGTGCAAGGACAGGGTTCTCCTACGAGCAGTACTTC. Translating it yields CSARTGFSYEQYF.

The chain couples TRBV6-1 to TRBJ2-1, with D unclear. Germline V gene lookup returns CDR1 MNHNS and CDR2 SASEGT. V was cut by 8 bases and J by 7 bases, with 15 bases left in between. The CDR3 runs 13 residues. This chain's CDR3 is CASRSFLGNEQFF. The CDR3, as DNA: TGTGCCAGCCGAAGCTTCCTGGGGAATGAGCAGTTCTTC.

This clonotype has only a few counts. The V gene is TRBV4-3, the J gene TRBJ1-1; no firm D call. The CDR3 length is 14 residues. Per germline, CDR1 LGHNA and CDR2 YSLEER. Trimming removed 0 bases from V and 0 bases from J, with 5 bases in between. The CDR3 sequence is CASSQEILNTEAFF. The CDR3 bases are TGCGCCAGCAGCCAAGAGATATTGAACACTGAAGCTTTCTTT.

This clonotype was found many times. This chain links TRBV7-6 with TRBJ2-7, with TRBD1 identical over 8 bases. Per the germline V gene, CDR1 is SGHVS and CDR2 is FNYEAQ. The V and J ends lost 5 bases and 2 bases, in that order; junction bases with no gene match: 5. The CDR3 length is 14 residues. The CDR3 region has the DNA TGTGCCAGCAGCCCACGGGACAGGACCTACGAGCAGTACTTC. Amino acid sequence: CASSPRDRTYEQYF.

This clonotype occurred a few times. The chain combines TRBV7-3 with TRBJ1-1, with 7 bases matching TRBD1. The V and J ends lost 3 bases and 0 bases, in that order; junction bases with no gene match: 7. The CDR3 is 16 amino acids. Germline V gene lookup returns CDR1 SGHTA and CDR2 FQGTGA. The CDR3 DNA reads as TGTGCCAGCAGCTTGGTTTCGGGACAGTTGAACACTGAAGCTTTCTTT. It translates to CASSLVSGQLNTEAFF.

The chain employs TRBV7-9 and TRBJ1-5; 7 nucleotides match TRBD1. V was pared by 5 bases and J by 2 bases, with 9 bases of the junction left unmatched. The CDR3 contains 16 residues. CDR1 is SEHNR, CDR2 FQNEAQ, per germline (reference sequence). The DNA of the CDR3 is TGTGCCAGCAGCCCATCGACAGGGACTGGCAATCAGCCCCAGCATTTT. Encoded protein: CASSPSTGTGNQPQHF.